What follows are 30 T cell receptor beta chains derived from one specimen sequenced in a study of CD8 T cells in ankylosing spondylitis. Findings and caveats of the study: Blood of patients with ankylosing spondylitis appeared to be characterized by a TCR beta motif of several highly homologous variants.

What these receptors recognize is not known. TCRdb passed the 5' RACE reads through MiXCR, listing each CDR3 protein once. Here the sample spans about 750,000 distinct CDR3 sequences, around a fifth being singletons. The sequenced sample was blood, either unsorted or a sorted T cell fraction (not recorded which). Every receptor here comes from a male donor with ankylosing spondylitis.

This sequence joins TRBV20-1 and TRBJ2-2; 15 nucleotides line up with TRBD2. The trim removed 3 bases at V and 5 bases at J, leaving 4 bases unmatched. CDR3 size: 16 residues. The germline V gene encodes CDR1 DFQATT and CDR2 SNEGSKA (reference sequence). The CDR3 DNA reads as TGCAGTGCTAGCCGGACTAGCGGGAGGGTTACCGGGGAGCTGTTTTTT. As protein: CSASRTSGRVTGELFF.

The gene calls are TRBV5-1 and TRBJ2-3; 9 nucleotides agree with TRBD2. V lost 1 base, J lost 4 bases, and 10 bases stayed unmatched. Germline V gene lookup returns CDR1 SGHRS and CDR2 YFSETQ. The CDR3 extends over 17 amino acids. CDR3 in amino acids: CASSLMGGGALADTQYF. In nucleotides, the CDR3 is TGCGCCAGCAGCTTGATGGGCGGGGGGGCCCTGGCAGATACGCAGTATTTT.

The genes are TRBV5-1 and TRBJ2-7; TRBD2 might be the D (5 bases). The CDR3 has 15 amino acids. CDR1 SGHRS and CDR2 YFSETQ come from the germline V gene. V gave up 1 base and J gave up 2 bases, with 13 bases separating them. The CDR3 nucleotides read TGCGCCAGCAGCTTGAGTGGCCTGGGAGCCTACGAGCAGTACTTC. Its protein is CASSLSGLGAYEQYF.

CDR3 sequence (DNA): TGTGCCAGCAGGGGGGCACTAGCGGGGGGACAAGAGACCCAGTACTTC. Translating it yields CASRGALAGGQETQYF. The genes are TRBV2 and TRBJ2-5, with 12 bases identical to TRBD2. With 6 bases clipped from V and 2 bases from J, the junction kept 7 bases outside the gene matches. CDR1 SNHLY and CDR2 FYNNEI come from the germline V gene. The CDR3 is 16 amino acids.

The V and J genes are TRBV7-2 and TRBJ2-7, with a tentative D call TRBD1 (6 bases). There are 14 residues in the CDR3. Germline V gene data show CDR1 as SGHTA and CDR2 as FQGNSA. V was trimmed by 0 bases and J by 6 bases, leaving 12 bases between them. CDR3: CASSLARGGPEQYF. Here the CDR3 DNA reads TGTGCCAGCAGCTTAGCACGAGGGGGTCCCGAGCAGTACTTC.

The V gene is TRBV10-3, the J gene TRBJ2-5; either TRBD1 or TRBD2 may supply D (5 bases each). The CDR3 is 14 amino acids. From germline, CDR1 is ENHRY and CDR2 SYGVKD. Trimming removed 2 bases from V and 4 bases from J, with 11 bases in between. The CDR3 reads CAISEGGPRETQYF. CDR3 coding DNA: TGTGCCATCAGTGAGGGGGGACCACGAGAGACCCAGTACTTC.

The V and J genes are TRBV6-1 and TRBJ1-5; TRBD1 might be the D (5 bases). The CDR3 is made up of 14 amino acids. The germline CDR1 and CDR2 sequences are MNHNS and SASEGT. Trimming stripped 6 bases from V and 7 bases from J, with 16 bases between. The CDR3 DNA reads TGTGCCAGCAGACCCCGGGGGGGAGGCCAGCCCCAGCATTTT. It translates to CASRPRGGGQPQHF.

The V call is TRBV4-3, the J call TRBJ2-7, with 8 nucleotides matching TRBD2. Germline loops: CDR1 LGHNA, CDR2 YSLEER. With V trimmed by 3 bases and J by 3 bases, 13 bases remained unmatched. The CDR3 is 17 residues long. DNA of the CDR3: TGCGCCAGCAGCCAGGAATCTTTAGCGGGGCGACACTACGAGCAGTACTTC. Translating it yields CASSQESLAGRHYEQYF.

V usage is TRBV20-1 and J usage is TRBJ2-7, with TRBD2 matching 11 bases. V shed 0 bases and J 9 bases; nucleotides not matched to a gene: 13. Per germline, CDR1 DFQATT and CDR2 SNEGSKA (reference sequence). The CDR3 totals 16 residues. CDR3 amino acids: CSARDLAGGSREGQYF. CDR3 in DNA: TGCAGTGCTAGAGATCTAGCGGGAGGCTCCCGGGAAGGGCAGTACTTC.

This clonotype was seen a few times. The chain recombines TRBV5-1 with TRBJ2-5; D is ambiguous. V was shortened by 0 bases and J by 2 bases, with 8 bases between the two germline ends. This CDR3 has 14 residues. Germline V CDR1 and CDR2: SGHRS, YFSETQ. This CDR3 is CASSLGAKQETQYF. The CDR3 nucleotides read TGCGCCAGCAGCTTGGGGGCCAAGCAAGAGACCCAGTACTTC. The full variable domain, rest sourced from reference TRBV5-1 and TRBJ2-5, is KAGVTQTPRYLIKTRGQQVTLSCSPISGHRSVSWYQQTPGQGLQFLFEYFSETQRNKGNFPGRFSGRQFSNSRSEMNVSTLELGDSALYLCASSLGAKQETQYFGPGTRLLVL.

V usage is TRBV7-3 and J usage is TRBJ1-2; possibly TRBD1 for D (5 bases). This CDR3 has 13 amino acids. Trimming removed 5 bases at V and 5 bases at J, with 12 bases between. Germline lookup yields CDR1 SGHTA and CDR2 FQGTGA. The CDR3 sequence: CASSRDSQYGYTF. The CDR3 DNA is TGTGCCAGCAGCCGGGACTCCCAATATGGCTACACCTTC.

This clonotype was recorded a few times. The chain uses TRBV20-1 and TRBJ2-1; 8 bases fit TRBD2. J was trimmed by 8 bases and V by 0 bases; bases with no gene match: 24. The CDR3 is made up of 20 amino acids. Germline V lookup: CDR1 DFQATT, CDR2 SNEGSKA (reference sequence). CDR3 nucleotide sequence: TGCAGTGCTAGAGACCACGAGCCGAGGACCGGGACTAGGATCTTGTATGAGCAGTTCTTC. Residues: CSARDHEPRTGTRILYEQFF.

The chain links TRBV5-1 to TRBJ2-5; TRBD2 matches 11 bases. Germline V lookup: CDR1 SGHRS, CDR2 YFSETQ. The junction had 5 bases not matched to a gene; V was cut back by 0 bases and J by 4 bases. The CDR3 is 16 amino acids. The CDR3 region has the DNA TGCGCCAGCAGCTTGGAGGCTAGCGGGGGGATAGAGACCCAGTACTTC. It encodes CASSLEASGGIETQYF. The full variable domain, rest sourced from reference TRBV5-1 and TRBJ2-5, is KAGVTQTPRYLIKTRGQQVTLSCSPISGHRSVSWYQQTPGQGLQFLFEYFSETQRNKGNFPGRFSGRQFSNSRSEMNVSTLELGDSALYLCASSLEASGGIETQYFGPGTRLLVL.

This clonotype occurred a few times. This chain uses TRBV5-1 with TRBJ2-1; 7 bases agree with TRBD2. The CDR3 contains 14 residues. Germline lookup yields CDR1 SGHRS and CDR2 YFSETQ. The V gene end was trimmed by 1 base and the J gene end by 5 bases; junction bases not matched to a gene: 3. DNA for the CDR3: TGCGCCAGCAGCTTGAGCGGGAACAACAATGAGCAGTTCTTC. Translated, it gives CASSLSGNNNEQFF.

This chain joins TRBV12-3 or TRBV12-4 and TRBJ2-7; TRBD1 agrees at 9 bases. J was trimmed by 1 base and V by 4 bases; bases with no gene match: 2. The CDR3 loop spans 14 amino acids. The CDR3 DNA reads TGTGCCAGCAGTTGGGACAGGGCGTCCTACGAGCAGTACTTC. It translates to CASSWDRASYEQYF.

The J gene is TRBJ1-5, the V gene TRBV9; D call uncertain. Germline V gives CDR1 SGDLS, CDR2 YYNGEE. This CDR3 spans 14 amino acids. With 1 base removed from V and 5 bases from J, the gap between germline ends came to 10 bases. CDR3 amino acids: CASSVRSEDQPQHF. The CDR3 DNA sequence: TGTGCCAGCAGCGTAAGGTCAGAGGATCAGCCCCAGCATTTT.

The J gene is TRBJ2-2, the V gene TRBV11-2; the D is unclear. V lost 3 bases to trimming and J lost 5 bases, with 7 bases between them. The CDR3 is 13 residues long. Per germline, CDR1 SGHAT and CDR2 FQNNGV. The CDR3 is CASSFMGTGELFF. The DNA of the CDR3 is TGTGCCAGCAGCTTCATGGGTACCGGGGAGCTGTTTTTT. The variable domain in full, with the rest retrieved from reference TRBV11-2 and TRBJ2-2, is EAGVAQSPRYKIIEKRQSVAFWCNPISGHATLYWYQQILGQGPKLLIQFQNNGVVDDSQLPKDRFSAERLKGVDSTLKIQPAKLEDSAVYLCASSFMGTGELFFGEGSRLTVL.

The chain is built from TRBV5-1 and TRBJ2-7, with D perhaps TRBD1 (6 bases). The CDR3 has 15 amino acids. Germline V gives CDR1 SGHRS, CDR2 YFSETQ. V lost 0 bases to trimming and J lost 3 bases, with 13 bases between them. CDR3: CASSLAAGEGYEQYF. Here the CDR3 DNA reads TGCGCCAGCAGCTTGGCGGCAGGGGAAGGCTACGAGCAGTACTTC.

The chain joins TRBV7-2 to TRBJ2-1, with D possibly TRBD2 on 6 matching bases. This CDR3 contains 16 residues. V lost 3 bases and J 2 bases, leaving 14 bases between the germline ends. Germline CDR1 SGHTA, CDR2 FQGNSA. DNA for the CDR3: TGTGCCAGCAGCTTCGACTCCCGGGAGCCCTACAATGAGCAGTTCTTC. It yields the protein CASSFDSREPYNEQFF.

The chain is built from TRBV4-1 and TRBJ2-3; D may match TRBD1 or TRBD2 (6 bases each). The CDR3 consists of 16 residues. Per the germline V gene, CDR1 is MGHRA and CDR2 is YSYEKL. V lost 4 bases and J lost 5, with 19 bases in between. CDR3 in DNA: TGCGCCAGCAGCCGCGTTGGGGGGCGAGTAAGAGATACGCAGTATTTT. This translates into CASSRVGGRVRDTQYF.

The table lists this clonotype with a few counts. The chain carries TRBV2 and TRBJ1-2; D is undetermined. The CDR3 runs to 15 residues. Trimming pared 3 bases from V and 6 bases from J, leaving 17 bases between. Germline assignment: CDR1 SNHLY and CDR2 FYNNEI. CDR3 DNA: TGTGCCAGCAGTGAGTGGCAGGAGAAGAGGGATGGCTACACCTTC. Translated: CASSEWQEKRDGYTF.

CDR3 loop: CASSSEWGGRESSYNEQFF. For the CDR3, the DNA is TGTGCCAGCAGCTCCGAGTGGGGCGGACGAGAGAGCTCCTACAATGAGCAGTTCTTC. The chain employs TRBV13 and TRBJ2-1; the D gene is possibly TRBD1 (5 bases). V lost 4 bases, J lost 0 bases, and 22 bases lay in between. CDR3 length equals 19 residues. CDR1 is PRHDT and CDR2 is FYEKMQ in the germline V gene (reference sequence). Full variable domain (missing parts from reference TRBV13 and TRBJ2-1): AAGVIQSPRHLIKEKRETATLKCYPIPRHDTVYWYQQGPGQDPQFLISFYEKMQSDKGSIPDRFSAQQFSDYHSELNMSSLELGDSALYFCASSSEWGGRESSYNEQFFGPGTRLTVL.

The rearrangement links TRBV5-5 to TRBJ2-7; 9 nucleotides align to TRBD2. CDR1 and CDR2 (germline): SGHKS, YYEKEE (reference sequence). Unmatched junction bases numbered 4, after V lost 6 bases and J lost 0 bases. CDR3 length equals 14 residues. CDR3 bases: TGTGCCAGCATGGCTAGCGGGATCTCCTACGAGCAGTACTTC. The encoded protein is CASMASGISYEQYF.

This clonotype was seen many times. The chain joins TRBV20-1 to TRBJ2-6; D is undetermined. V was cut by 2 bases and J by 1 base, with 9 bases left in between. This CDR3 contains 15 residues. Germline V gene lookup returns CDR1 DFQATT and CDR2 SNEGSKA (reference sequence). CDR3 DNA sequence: TGCAGTGCTAGAACCGTCCCTTCTGGGGCCAACGTCCTGACTTTC. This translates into CSARTVPSGANVLTF.

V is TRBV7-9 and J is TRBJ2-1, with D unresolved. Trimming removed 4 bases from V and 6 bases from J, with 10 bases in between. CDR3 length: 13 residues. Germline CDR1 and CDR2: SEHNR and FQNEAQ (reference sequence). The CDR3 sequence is CASSSLLGNEQFF. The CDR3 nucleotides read TGTGCCAGCAGCTCACTGCTGGGCAATGAGCAGTTCTTC.

CDR3 residues: CASSYTVSTEAFF. The CDR3 DNA sequence: TGTGCCAGCAGCTATACAGTATCCACTGAAGCTTTCTTT. The chain is built from TRBV7-2 and TRBJ1-1; D call uncertain. Germline CDR1 SGHTA, CDR2 FQGNSA. The CDR3 spans 13 residues. Trimming cost V 4 bases and J 4 bases, with 10 bases left between them.

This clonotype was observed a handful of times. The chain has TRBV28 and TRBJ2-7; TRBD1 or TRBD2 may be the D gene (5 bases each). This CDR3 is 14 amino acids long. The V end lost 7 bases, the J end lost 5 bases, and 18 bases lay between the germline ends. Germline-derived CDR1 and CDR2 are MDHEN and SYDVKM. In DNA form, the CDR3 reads TGTGCCAGCAATTCGGGACCTACCGTAGACGAGCAGTACTTC. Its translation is CASNSGPTVDEQYF.

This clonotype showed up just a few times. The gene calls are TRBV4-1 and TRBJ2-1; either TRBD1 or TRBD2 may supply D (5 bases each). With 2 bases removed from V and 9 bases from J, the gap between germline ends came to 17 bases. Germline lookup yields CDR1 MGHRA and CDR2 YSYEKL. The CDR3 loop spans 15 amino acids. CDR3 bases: TGCGCCAGCAGCCAAATAGGGACGGCCCTTAGTGAGCAGTTCTTC. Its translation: CASSQIGTALSEQFF.

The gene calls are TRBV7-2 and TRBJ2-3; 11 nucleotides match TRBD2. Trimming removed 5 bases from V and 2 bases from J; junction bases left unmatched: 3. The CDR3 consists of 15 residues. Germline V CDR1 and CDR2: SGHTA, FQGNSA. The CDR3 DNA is TGTGCCAGCAGCGCTAGCGGGAGGTTCACAGATACGCAGTATTTT. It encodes CASSASGRFTDTQYF.

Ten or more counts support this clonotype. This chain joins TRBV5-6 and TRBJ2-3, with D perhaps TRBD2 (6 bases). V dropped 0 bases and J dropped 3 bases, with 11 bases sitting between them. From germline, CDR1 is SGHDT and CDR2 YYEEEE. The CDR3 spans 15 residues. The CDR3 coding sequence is TGTGCCAGCAGCTTGGGTGGGGGGATAACAGATACGCAGTATTTT. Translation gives CASSLGGGITDTQYF.